This T cell receptor (beta chain) appears in the sequencing data of a study of T cell repertoires in cytomegalovirus infection. About the study: An indication of both CMV infection and matching HLA type came from public TCR beta signatures.

V lost 10 bases and J 2 bases, leaving 18 bases between the germline ends. This CDR3 has 15 amino acids. Germline CDR1 reads MNHNY; CDR2 reads SVGAGI (reference sequence). With regard to this clonotype: Its antigen is currently unknown.

Via MiXCR, TCRdb re-called the reads, giving one row per CDR3 protein. The data contain around 750,000 distinct CDR3 sequences, roughly 33% of them singletons. This receptor was obtained from a human donor in good health (CMV status not recorded). Some clones in this sample may be carry-over from other donors' samples. The sample was cultured CD8+ T cells from PBMCs, taken from culture after CMV antigen stimulation. The V and J genes are TRBV6-6 and TRBJ1-5, with TRBD1 as a possible D gene (6 bases). The CDR3 DNA sequence: TGTGCCATCAAGGGGGGCAGGGCGGGCAATCAGCCCCAGCATTTT. Its translation: CAIKGGRAGNQPQHF.